A selection of T cell receptor beta chains follows, all from one sample in a study of T-cell memory formation after mild COVID-19. TCRdb independently ran MiXCR on the 5' RACE reads; one entry per CDR3 protein. The data contain just under 550,000 distinct CDR3 sequences, 20% of them singletons. Sequences were obtained from PBMCs or a T cell subset sorted from them (not recorded which). These receptors were taken from an adult woman who had mild COVID-19 (a few samples of this study predate the infection). Cell type and time point are not known. Each CDR3 is given with its conserved first and last residue. D genes are given only for firm matches. Only part of the rows carry a size: once, few, many, or a class if the clone is expanded.

TRBD2,TRBV12-3/TRBV12-4,few,TRBJ2-1,TGTGCCAGCAGTCGTTCGGGGGGTTACAATGAGCAGTTCTTC,CASSRSGGYNEQFF
TRBD1,TRBV5-1,few,TRBJ2-1,TGCGCCAGCAGCTTGGTTTTTCAGGGGGCCTCCTACAATGAGCAGTTCTTC,CASSLVFQGASYNEQFF
NA,TRBV5-1,few,TRBJ2-2,TGCGCCAGCAGCCCCGTCACAGGGATCACCGGGGAGCTGTTTTTT,CASSPVTGITGELFF
TRBD1,TRBV6-5,few,TRBJ1-1,TGTGCCAGCAGCTCATTAGGACAGGACACTGAAGCTTTCTTT,CASSSLGQDTEAFF
TRBD1,TRBV4-1,many,TRBJ2-1,TGCGCCAGCAGCCGTCAACAGGGGGCAGAGGGCTACAATGAGCAGTTCTTC,CASSRQQGAEGYNEQFF
NA,TRBV27,NA,TRBJ2-1,TGTGCCAGCAGTTTAGGCCCGGCCTTGTACAATGAGCAGTTCTTC,CASSLGPALYNEQFF
TRBD1,TRBV5-1,few,TRBJ1-6,TGCGCCAGCAGCTTGACAGGGGGAGGTTCACCCCTCCACTTT,CASSLTGGGSPLHF
TRBD1,TRBV6-5,NA,TRBJ1-5,TGTGCCAGCAGAGATGGACAGGGTGGCAATCAGCCCCAGCATTTT,CASRDGQGGNQPQHF
TRBD2,TRBV12-3/TRBV12-4,few,TRBJ2-5,TGTGCCAGCAGTTTAGGGACTAGCGGGTGGGAGACCCAGTACTTC,CASSLGTSGWETQYF
NA,TRBV21-1,NA,TRBJ2-5,TGTGCCAGCAGCAAAGAGGCGGGGAGGATAGAGACCCAGTACTTC,CASSKEAGRIETQYF
NA,TRBV12-3/TRBV12-4,NA,TRBJ2-1,TGTGCCAGCACTCCGGACTCCTTCTACAATGAGCAGTTCTTC,CASTPDSFYNEQFF
TRBD2,TRBV7-2,NA,TRBJ2-2,TGTGCCAGCAGGCCTCCGGGACTAGCGAACACCGGGGAGCTGTTTTTT,CASRPPGLANTGELFF
TRBD1,TRBV5-1,NA,TRBJ1-2,TGCGCCAGCAGCTGGGGGACAGAGATTTCCTATGGCTACACCTTC,CASSWGTEISYGYTF
TRBD1,TRBV7-2,NA,TRBJ2-7,TGTGCCAGCAGCCTCCAGGGGACAGGGGCTTCCGAGCAGTACTTC,CASSLQGTGASEQYF
TRBD1,TRBV29-1,few,TRBJ1-2,TGCAGCGTCGTACAGGGGGGGAGGTATGATGGCTACACCTTC,CSVVQGGRYDGYTF
TRBD1,TRBV20-1,NA,TRBJ2-3,TGCAGTGCTGAAGACCGACAGGGGTCGACAGATACGCAGTATTTT,CSAEDRQGSTDTQYF
NA,TRBV5-1,NA,TRBJ1-6,TGCGCCAGCAGCCCGGATGGGGAGGGGAATTCACCCCTCCACTTT,CASSPDGEGNSPLHF
NA,TRBV12-3/TRBV12-4,NA,TRBJ1-6,TGTGCCAGCAGTGCGGGACCCAGTGGCTCACCCCTCCACTTT,CASSAGPSGSPLHF
NA,TRBV5-6,few,TRBJ2-1,TGTGCCAGCAGCTCCGCGGGGAAAGGATATGAGCAGTTCTTC,CASSSAGKGYEQFF
TRBD2,TRBV7-3,few,TRBJ2-3,TGTGCCAGCAGCTTAATGGTAGCGGGATCTGATACGCAGTATTTT,CASSLMVAGSDTQYF
TRBD2,TRBV30,many,TRBJ2-5,TGTGCCTGGAGTGCCCATAGCGGGGGGGGAAGCCAGTACTTC,CAWSAHSGGGSQYF
TRBD1,TRBV12-3/TRBV12-4,NA,TRBJ1-5,TGTGCCAGCAGTCCACCGGGACAGGGGGCGGCCCAGCATTTT,CASSPPGQGAAQHF
TRBD2,TRBV29-1,NA,TRBJ2-3,TGCAGCGTTGATTTAACGATAGCGGGGGGTTCTAGCACAGATACGCAGTATTTT,CSVDLTIAGGSSTDTQYF
NA,TRBV7-2,many,TRBJ2-1,TGTGCCAGCAGCCTATACTTGTCGAGCTCCTACAATGAGCAGTTCTTC,CASSLYLSSSYNEQFF
NA,TRBV5-8,few,TRBJ1-1,TGTGCCAACAGCTTGGCCTTGGGACGGGGCCGTTATGAAGCTTTCTTT,CANSLALGRGRYEAFF
NA,TRBV20-1,few,TRBJ1-1,TGCAGTGCTAGAGACCCAAGCGGGACACAAAAATACGAAGCTTTCTTT,CSARDPSGTQKYEAFF